This T cell receptor beta chain was documented in a study of cytomegalovirus exposure and HLA in healthy donors (dated by TCRdb to 2016 to 2017). At the level of the whole study: According to an earlier analysis of a few hundred of the donors, 150 million to 200 million T cells yielded 95 million to 140 million unique TCR beta sequences and about 300 Gb of sequence data. An early release covering more than 500 HLA-typed donors comprised approximately 300 gigabases of sequencing data and about 90 million unique TCR sequences. The aim of the study was to test whether cataloging public T cell receptors could identify signatures of past pathogen exposure. The later analysis used no new phenotypic data to find candidate immune exposures, relying instead on TCR beta sequences and their occurrence across donors. Typing coverage varied by locus: about 629-640 donors for A, B, C, DRB1 and DQB1; some 520 for DQA1; 606 for DPA1; roughly 470 for DPB1. All discovery cohort repertoires had been generated using a single sequencing platform. In a later genetic analysis, genome-wide SNP genotypes for 398 of the 666 donors were used, and that subset was treated as a discovery cohort. Of the roughly 390 genotyped donors, around 81% fell in the genetic ancestry cluster associated with self-reported Caucasian donors. To decide whether each TCR beta V gene segment behaved as functional or pseudogenic, an earlier analysis of several hundred of the donors relied on high-throughput TCR beta sequencing. A separate validation cohort of roughly 130 different subjects was used in addition to the roughly 670-subject first cohort. Four to six DR-DQ haplotypes were handled as single units for association and clustering, since linkage in the cohort was strong. HLA typing included class I and class II loci at four-digit resolution. To study patterns of TCR occurrence, a later analysis re-analyzed previously published TCR beta repertoires from around 670 donors and added high-resolution HLA genotyping. On average, around 240,000 unique TCR beta nucleotide sequences were sequenced per donor among 398 genotyped donors of the cohort, with about 19% of those sequences being non-productive. The study combined high-throughput TCR immunosequencing, statistical association of individual TCRs with disease status, and machine learning to predict cytomegalovirus infection status. The study profiled the T cell repertoires of under 850 subjects by immunosequencing and related them to cytomegalovirus serostatus. Alongside the repertoire data, information on donor age, sex, ethnicity and CMV serostatus was compiled. Overall study outcomes, separate from this receptor: When HLA alleles, especially DR and DQ, strongly co-occurred, attributing TCR associations to individual alleles was difficult. A later analysis associated 16,951 TCR beta sequences with specific HLA alleles at a false discovery rate of 0.05. Linkage disequilibrium might explain the correlated functional status among segregating V segments, but an unknown experimental factor could not be ruled out. A later genetic analysis associated a missense DCLRE1C variant with V-gene and J-gene trimming of TCR beta chains, and an independent cohort replicated the association. In the study, 164 TCR beta chains were listed as associated with cytomegalovirus. A further reported finding was that TCR beta sequences accurately predicted the HLA-A and HLA-B alleles for most subjects in the first cohort. Most TCR sequences were observed very rarely across donors, whereas some public TCRs were present in many individuals. Roughly uniform sequencing depth across donors was assumed in presence/absence analyses, although this assumption may not hold. In an earlier analysis of some 640 of the donors, most TCR beta V segments were observed in productive rearrangements about 87% or about 30% of the time, broadly matching IMGT annotations. A few of the identified cytomegalovirus-associated TCR beta chains were confirmed in vitro to be specific for cytomegalovirus antigens. Because some donors lacked HLA typing at each locus, the association tests relied only on the typed subset. For the cohort, immune exposure information was limited to CMV serostatus. Cytomegalovirus status was reported to be diagnosed by the classifier with high specificity and sensitivity in both the original and validation cohorts. A later analysis found that TCR association rates varied across HLA loci, with DRB1 alleles showing the most associated TCRs and HLA-C alleles the fewest. Some IMGT-functional V segments, including TRBV6-2 and TRBV6-3, could not be told apart with the 87-base-pair reads, so those segments were excluded. Around 16 rarely observed V segments, including chromosome 9 orphons, were excluded from the earlier analysis of 550 to 700 of the donors because counts were too low. The sequencing pipeline was judged likely to have produced a cluster of highly shared sequence variants as a technical artifact. A later analysis found that HLA-associated TCR beta chains were more clonally expanded and had lower generation probabilities than equally common non-associated chains. In a later analysis, several top co-occurrence clusters were reported to appear linked to parvovirus B19, influenza, CMV and Epstein-Barr virus. The authors suggested that the approach could potentially be generalized to other disease states and immunological phenotypes. According to a later genetic analysis, donors in an Asian-associated ancestry cluster had fewer N-insertions in productive TCRs than the roughly 670-donor mean. Only TCR beta chains were sequenced in this cohort, and the absence of alpha or paired-chain data limited detectable features. A later analysis found that most CMV-associated TCR beta chains appeared HLA-restricted, with HLA associations seemingly driven largely by CMV exposure.

The CDR3 runs 14 residues from the cysteine to the phenylalanine. Here the CDR3 DNA is all that survives: 42 bases in frame from base 1. V loses 5 bases of germline sequence and J loses 2 bases, and the interval between the two ends is 11 bases. CDR1 is given as SGHAT and CDR2 as FQNNGV, both from the germline V gene. The cohort comprised around 690 healthy bone marrow donors. Cohort members were all nominally healthy when sampled, although unrecorded immune exposures were likely present. The donor was CMV seropositive and was included in the group of 250 to 350 seropositive cohort members. Every donor gave a peripheral blood sample, and the peripheral blood mononuclear cells from that sample were used for TCR beta sequencing. Genomic DNA extraction from the blood cell samples was performed with the Qiagen DNeasy Blood Extraction Kit. The library was made by the immunoSEQ multiplex PCR assay. A mixture of 60 forward primers for TCR Vbeta segments and 13 reverse primers for TCR Jbeta segments was used in the multiplex PCR. A multiplex PCR assay on genomic DNA amplified the CDR3 region of rearranged TCR beta genes. The amplified TCR beta libraries were sequenced on the Illumina HiSeq System as 87-base-pair reads. As for the authors' bioinformatics: A later analysis tallied 75 million to 95 million unique TCR beta chains across the 700 or so repertoires, and around 9.9 million of those chains were shared by two or more donors. Raw reads were error-corrected and collapsed into unique sequences with a nearest-neighbor algorithm that merged closely related sequences to remove PCR and sequencing errors. V, D and J gene segments were assigned by aligning CDR3 sequences to IMGT reference sequences. For a sequence to be retained, at least a six-nucleotide match to both a V gene segment and a J gene segment was required. A rearrangement was called productive if the CDR3 had no stop codons and remained in frame with V and J, and every other rearrangement was called non-productive. CDR3 was defined by IMGT convention, running from the second conserved V-encoded cysteine to the conserved J-encoded phenylalanine. The earlier analysis of some 550 of the donors excluded any sequence lacking an unambiguous match to a single V gene segment. In an earlier analysis of 450 to 750 of the donors, a V segment was called functional when productive rearrangements were above 56.7%, and segregating when the standard deviation between donors exceeded 5%. A statistical classification framework was built for diagnosing cytomegalovirus status from the catalog of TCR beta chain sequences. In a later analysis, TCR nucleotide sequences were compared against IMGT/GENE-DB human TR gene sequences so that V and J genes could be assigned. In a later analysis, CDR3 sequences and most-parsimonious VDJ recombination scenarios were assigned using the TCRdist pipeline. In a later analysis, each TCR beta chain was defined by its CDR3 amino acid sequence together with its V-gene family, and reads lacking a unique V-gene family were excluded. A later analysis removed several hundred highly shared, low-generation-probability nucleotide sequences to deal with suspected cross-contamination and a sequencing artifact. For each public chain, a later analysis derived a clonal expansion index from normalized ranks of inferred template counts within each repertoire. Generation probabilities in a later analysis came from a VDJ recombination model fitted to out-of-frame rearrangements, and those results were checked against IGoR. Hypergeometric tests were used in a later analysis to score TCR-TCR, TCR-HLA and TCR-CMV co-occurrence, with a repertoire-size bias correction applied to the TCR pairs. In a later analysis, false discovery rates were estimated by permuting HLA or CMV assignments 20 times. In a later analysis, co-occurring TCRs were grouped using DBSCAN, with TCRdist sequence similarity added in when clustering inside HLA-allele-positive subsets. Co-occurrence clustering excluded repertoires with fewer than 30,000 or more than 120,000 public chains, plus five with anomalous nucleotide sharing. In TCRdb, the immuneACCESS table is reduced to in-frame sequences with V and J assigned. These tables do not hold every clone; where another copy was compared, an unresolved V gene accounts for under half, and the others remain unexplained. Clonal size and the V and J genes are those of that table, whereas D and trimming came from the DNA. The sample data list 200,000 to 250,000 clones, and around 83% of these were observed just once. Of the sample, roughly 10% falls within the top ten clones.

To note about this clone: Its binding antigen is unknown. Base qualities are not at hand, and no much larger clone is one base apart.

The sequence links TRBV11-2 to TRBJ2-3; the D gene assignment is ambiguous. The sequenced sample consisted of PBMCs. The receptor was isolated from a woman between 45 and 65 years old in good health and CMV-seropositive. CDR3 protein: CASSPVIVTDTQYF. The DNA sequence follows: TGTGCCAGCAGCCCGGTAATAGTCACAGATACGCAGTATTTT. The entire variable domain, with the stretches around the CDR3 drawn from the reference TRBV11-2 and TRBJ2-3 proteins, is EAGVAQSPRYKIIEKRQSVAFWCNPISGHATLYWYQQILGQGPKLLIQFQNNGVVDDSQLPKDRFSAERLKGVDSTLKIQPAKLEDSAVYLCASSPVIVTDTQYFGPGTRLTVL.